This is a list of T cell receptor beta chains from one sample in a study of cytomegalovirus exposure and HLA in healthy donors. The method was immunoSEQ multiplex PCR; TCRdb's version includes in-frame clones alone and lacks a portion of them. Among about 200,000 clones listed, approximately 79% were seen once. The specimen sequenced was PBMCs. Every receptor here comes from a man in his forties or fifties in good health and CMV-seronegative. The CDR3 runs from the conserved cysteine through the conserved F or W. D genes are given only for firm matches. Clone size is not always given. Where it is, it says once, few, many or a class for expanded clones.

j_call	clone_size	d_call	v_call	cdr3_aa	cdr3_nt
TRBJ2-5	.	TRBD1	TRBV27	CASSLWDRGQETQYF	TGTGCCAGCAGTCTCTGGGACAGGGGACAAGAGACCCAGTACTTC
TRBJ1-4	.	.	TRBV28	CASSLYRVPNEKLFF	TGTGCCAGCAGTTTATACAGGGTACCCAATGAAAAACTGTTTTTT
TRBJ2-7	.	.	TRBV5-5	CASSSEALSPYEQYF	TGTGCCAGCAGCTCGGAGGCCCTTAGCCCCTACGAGCAGTACTTC
TRBJ2-1	.	.	TRBV6-5	CASSYGGGPYNEQFF	TGTGCCAGCAGTTACGGGGGAGGCCCCTACAATGAGCAGTTCTTC
TRBJ2-3	.	.	TRBV7-3	CASSRSGYTDTQYF	TGTGCCAGCAGCCGAAGCGGATACACAGATACGCAGTATTTT
TRBJ2-5	.	TRBD2	TRBV9	CASSAGLAGMYQETQYF	TGTGCCAGCAGCGCGGGACTAGCGGGGATGTACCAAGAGACCCAGTACTTC
TRBJ2-3	few	TRBD2	TRBV7-2	CASSLGRGGTDTQYF	TGTGCCAGCAGTCTCGGGCGGGGAGGGACAGATACGCAGTATTTT
TRBJ2-7	few	.	TRBV27	CASSLGGYEQYF	TGTGCCAGCTCGCTCGGGGGCTACGAGCAGTACTTC
TRBJ1-1	few	TRBD1	TRBV7-9	CASTQGDNTEAFF	TGTGCCAGCACCCAGGGGGATAACACTGAAGCTTTCTTT
TRBJ2-5	once	TRBD2	TRBV28	CATLLAGGQETQYF	TGTGCCACCCTGCTAGCGGGAGGGCAAGAGACCCAGTACTTC
TRBJ2-7	.	TRBD2	TRBV27	CASSPSGGGNYEQYF	TGTGCCAGCAGTCCTTCCGGGGGGGGGAACTACGAGCAGTACTTC
TRBJ1-1	.	.	TRBV11-1	CASSLKRGAVNTEAFF	TGTGCCAGCAGTCTCAAACGTGGGGCTGTGAACACTGAAGCTTTCTTT
TRBJ2-1	.	TRBD2	TRBV2	CASSEASLAGGREQFF	TGTGCCAGCAGTGAAGCATCCCTAGCGGGAGGCCGTGAGCAGTTCTTC
TRBJ2-7	few	TRBD2	TRBV4-2	CASSQAESGMAYEQYF	TGTGCCAGCAGCCAAGCAGAGAGCGGGATGGCCTACGAGCAGTACTTC
TRBJ2-5	once	TRBD2	TRBV5-4	CASSPSGSGETQYF	TGTGCCAGCAGCCCCAGCGGGAGCGGAGAGACCCAGTACTTC
TRBJ2-5	.	.	TRBV5-4	CASSPPRRPGRLVETQYF	TGTGCCAGCAGCCCCCCAAGGCGGCCGGGAAGATTAGTAGAGACCCAGTACTTC
TRBJ1-4	.	.	TRBV18	CASSPGQYEKLFF	TGTGCCAGCTCACCAGGACAGTATGAAAAACTGTTTTTT
TRBJ2-6	.	.	TRBV6-1	CASRAQYSGANVLTF	TGTGCCAGCAGGGCTCAATACTCTGGGGCCAACGTCCTGACTTTC
TRBJ2-3	.	TRBD1	TRBV2	CASSDQGAAYTQYF	TGTGCCAGCAGTGACCAGGGGGCGGCTTATACGCAGTATTTT
TRBJ2-1	.	.	TRBV5-1	CASKPGEPYNEQFF	TGCGCCAGCAAGCCAGGGGAGCCGTACAATGAGCAGTTCTTC
TRBJ1-2	.	TRBD1	TRBV11-2	CASSLGQNYGYTF	TGTGCCAGCAGCTTGGGACAGAACTATGGCTACACCTTC
TRBJ2-1	.	TRBD2	TRBV10-2	CASSSGLAGSNEQFF	TGCGCCAGCAGCTCCGGACTAGCGGGAAGTAATGAGCAGTTCTTC
TRBJ2-1	.	TRBD2	TRBV29-1	CSVGGPTSGRSEQFF	TGCAGCGTTGGTGGTCCGACTAGCGGGAGGTCTGAGCAGTTCTTC
TRBJ2-3	.	TRBD2	TRBV29-1	CSVVGRAKSTDTQYF	TGCAGCGTTGTTGGGAGGGCCAAAAGCACAGATACGCAGTATTTT
TRBJ2-2	.	.	TRBV21-1	CASNGAGAAGELFF	TGTGCCAGCAACGGGGCGGGAGCGGCCGGGGAGCTGTTTTTT
TRBJ2-7	.	TRBD1	TRBV6-6	CASSTPGQGSEQYF	TGTGCCAGCAGTACTCCGGGACAGGGGTCCGAGCAGTACTTC
TRBJ1-2	few	TRBD1	TRBV28	CASKGQGLSYGYTF	TGTGCCAGCAAAGGACAGGGCCTTTCTTATGGCTACACCTTC
TRBJ1-2	.	.	TRBV6-5	CASSGVGPGTYGYTF	TGTGCCAGCTCAGGGGTCGGCCCGGGGACCTATGGCTACACCTTC
TRBJ2-4	.	TRBD2	TRBV30	CAWSPRGTSGRVRDKNIQYF	TGTGCCTGGAGTCCCCGAGGGACTAGCGGGAGAGTAAGGGACAAAAACATTCAGTACTTC
TRBJ1-4	.	.	TRBV6-5	CASSYDFGEKLFF	TGTGCCAGCAGTTACGATTTCGGTGAAAAACTGTTTTTT
TRBJ1-2	.	.	TRBV4-2	CASSQDGWTDGYTF	TGTGCCAGCAGCCAAGATGGGTGGACAGATGGCTACACCTTC
TRBJ2-5	.	.	TRBV9	CASSLAQGGETQYF	TGTGCCAGCAGCCTAGCACAGGGTGGAGAGACCCAGTACTTC
TRBJ1-5	.	TRBD1	TRBV7-2	CASSSPGTGLQPQHF	TGTGCCAGCAGCTCCCCCGGGACAGGGCTTCAGCCCCAGCATTTT
TRBJ1-5	.	.	TRBV6-5	CASGIQGNQPQHF	TGTGCCAGTGGAATACAGGGAAATCAGCCCCAGCATTTT
TRBJ2-7	.	.	TRBV7-6	CASSPTPGLFSYEQYF	TGTGCCAGCAGCCCAACACCGGGACTCTTCTCCTACGAGCAGTACTTC
TRBJ2-7	.	TRBD1	TRBV28	CASSPRQGNYEQYF	TGTGCCAGCAGTCCCCGACAGGGCAACTACGAGCAGTACTTC
TRBJ2-1	.	.	TRBV4-2	CASSQEDSRYNEQFF	TGTGCCAGCAGCCAGGAGGACAGCAGATACAATGAGCAGTTCTTC
TRBJ1-5	.	TRBD1	TRBV2	CASSALGRTGQTWNQPQHF	TGTGCCAGCAGTGCCTTGGGGAGGACAGGCCAAACATGGAATCAGCCCCAGCATTTT
TRBJ2-2	.	TRBD1	TRBV2	CASSERTGGTGELFF	TGTGCCAGCAGTGAGAGGACAGGGGGGACCGGTGAGCTGTTTTTT
TRBJ1-1	.	TRBD1	TRBV7-9	CASSWTGANTEAFF	TGTGCCAGCAGCTGGACAGGGGCGAACACTGAAGCTTTCTTT
TRBJ2-1	.	.	TRBV7-9	CASSLALAKTYNEQFF	TGTGCCAGCAGCTTAGCGTTAGCGAAGACCTACAATGAGCAGTTCTTC
TRBJ2-2	.	.	TRBV7-9	CASIPGVANTGELFF	TGTGCCAGCATCCCAGGGGTCGCGAACACCGGGGAGCTGTTTTTT
TRBJ2-7	.	.	TRBV7-9	CASSSGLGIHEQYF	TGTGCCAGCAGCTCGGGACTGGGGATCCACGAGCAGTACTTC
TRBJ1-5	.	.	TRBV2	CASSPLQGGSQHF	TGTGCCAGCAGTCCCCTACAGGGTGGATCCCAGCATTTT
TRBJ1-1	.	.	TRBV5-5	CASSLGGDTEAFF	TGTGCCAGCAGCTTGGGGGGGGATACTGAAGCTTTCTTT
TRBJ2-5	once	TRBD2	TRBV2	CASSDSAGGRETQYF	TGTGCCAGCAGTGACTCGGCGGGAGGCAGAGAGACCCAGTACTTC
TRBJ2-1	.	TRBD2	TRBV7-2	CASSLAGTSGLREQFF	TGTGCCAGCAGCTTAGCAGGGACTAGCGGTCTTAGGGAGCAGTTCTTC
TRBJ1-4	once	TRBD1	TRBV11-2	CASSARTGINEKLFF	TGTGCCAGCAGCGCGCGGACAGGGATTAATGAAAAACTGTTTTTT
TRBJ1-5	.	.	TRBV27	CASSSDRSNQPQHF	TGTGCCAGCAGTTCGGACAGAAGCAATCAGCCCCAGCATTTT
TRBJ2-7	.	TRBD1	TRBV6-1	CASSETLGQAYYEQYF	TGTGCCAGCAGTGAAACTCTGGGACAGGCCTACTACGAGCAGTACTTC
TRBJ2-7	.	TRBD2	TRBV27	CASSRSGINEQYF	TGTGCCAGCAGCAGAAGCGGGATAAACGAGCAGTACTTC
TRBJ2-7	.	TRBD1	TRBV6-5	CASSYRVTGDEQYF	TGTGCCAGCAGTTACCGGGTGACAGGGGACGAGCAGTACTTC
TRBJ2-7	.	.	TRBV10-3	CAISEALAEQYF	TGTGCCATCAGTGAGGCACTCGCGGAGCAGTACTTC
TRBJ2-5	once	.	TRBV6-1	CASSSGGKTQYF	TGTGCCAGCAGTTCTGGAGGGAAGACCCAGTACTTC
TRBJ2-3	once	.	TRBV6-5	CASSRQPQDTDTQYF	TGTGCCAGCAGCCGACAGCCCCAAGACACAGATACGCAGTATTTT
TRBJ2-7	few	TRBD2	TRBV5-1	CASSLFGGSGLKQYF	TGCGCCAGCAGCTTGTTCGGCGGGAGCGGATTGAAGCAGTACTTC
TRBJ1-1	once	.	TRBV14	CASSQDVFGGGVGAFF	TGTGCCAGCAGCCAAGACGTTTTCGGGGGGGGCGTCGGAGCTTTCTTT
TRBJ2-1	few	.	TRBV28	CASSLSGSWGGEQFF	TGCGCCAGCAGTTTATCCGGGAGCTGGGGTGGTGAGCAGTTCTTC
TRBJ2-7	few	.	TRBV28	CASSLLGRGGEQYF	TGTGCCAGCAGTTTACTGGGTAGGGGGGGCGAGCAGTACTTC